The following is a T cell receptor beta chain sequence with its context. This clonotype was found a few times. Its target antigen remains unknown. Base-call qualities are not available, and no considerably larger clone is one nucleotide away. The record originates from a study of response to subunit inactivated influenza vaccine (dated by TCRdb to between 2018 and 2020). In terms of the full investigation: The study used deep quantitative T cell receptor repertoire profiling to track responses to a trivalent subunit inactivated influenza vaccine. Findings and caveats that apply to the study as a whole: The authors suggested that each seasonal influenza vaccination may recruit only a limited number of new T cells.

Receptor amplification or capture employed RT-PCR. The listed sequencing device is Illumina HiSeq 2500. In TCRdb, the public reads were trimmed at Q25 with fastp and aligned with MiXCR, with productive beta chains retained. Identical CDR3 proteins give one entry, which carries the most common genes and DNA. A total of some 150,000 distinct CDR3 sequences appear in this sample, roughly 12% of them only once. Approximately 30% of the sample comes from the top ten. These data were also reused for a study on T cells expressing NK-cell markers. The second study also describes: The TCR beta cDNA libraries were made using 5'RACE template switching, a step that added both a universal primer site and unique molecular identifiers. About 8 donors provided sorted CD3+CD56+NKG2C+, CD3+CD56+NKG2C- and CD3+CD56-NKG2C+ T-cell subsets, whose TCR beta-chain repertoires were profiled. Among the eight sequenced donors, only one was HCMV-seronegative, while the other seven were HCMV-seropositive. In several experiments an anti-gammadeltaTCR antibody was added to restrict sorting to alphabetaTCR-expressing T cells. In over 5 donors, the dominant CD3+CD56+NKG2C+ clonotypes were among the top 10 CD8+ clonotypes and accounted for about 1.0-7.5% of CD8+ T cells. Those dominant clonotypes were again the most abundant among CD3+CD56-NKG2C+ cells in several donors, at about 25-60.1%. Whether the expanded NKG2C-expressing T cell clones were specific for HCMV antigens remained unclear. Randomly selected healthy volunteers, three men and five women, were used as the eight sequenced donors. HCMV-specific IgG was detected in serum with a commercial ELISA kit to determine HCMV serostatus. Ficoll density gradient centrifugation was used to isolate peripheral blood mononuclear cells from blood. Using Miltenyi isolation kits, CD4+ and CD8+ T cells were isolated from PBMC through magnetic immunoseparation. cDNA synthesis was primed from the TCR beta constant segment and was followed by two successive PCR amplification steps. The libraries were sequenced on Illumina HiSeq 2000/2500, MiSeq or NextSeq, producing 2 x 150 bp reads. MIGEC handled demultiplexing of the reads and grouping by UMI, while MiTCR was used to assemble and quantify clonotypes. Only TCR cDNA sequences supported by at least two reads were kept to exclude erroneous sequences. The tcR package was used for downstream repertoire analysis, and clonotypes were matched between fractions using CDR3 nucleotide sequence together with V segment. VDJmatch was used to annotate antigen specificity against VDJdb, with one amino acid substitution allowed in CDR3.

The sequenced sample was CD8+ T cells sorted from PBMCs, obtained roughly 13 days after vaccination. This TCR was recovered from a man aged 45 to 65 who received an inactivated influenza vaccine. Donor details come from another sample of the same person, matched by shared clones.

The CDR3 loop reads CASSEIGQGGSEQYF. Here is the DNA: TGTGCCAGCAGCGAAATCGGACAGGGGGGTAGCGAGCAGTACTTC. This chain joins TRBV11-2 to TRBJ2-7, with 10 bases matching TRBD1. CDR1 and CDR2 are drawn from the germline V gene: SGHAT, FQNNGV. Relative to germline, V is missing 5 bases and J is missing 6 bases, with 10 bases of the junction outside any gene match. The CDR3 holds 15 amino acids from the cysteine to the phenylalanine. The kept DNA is CDR3 alone, 45 bases in frame from the first base.